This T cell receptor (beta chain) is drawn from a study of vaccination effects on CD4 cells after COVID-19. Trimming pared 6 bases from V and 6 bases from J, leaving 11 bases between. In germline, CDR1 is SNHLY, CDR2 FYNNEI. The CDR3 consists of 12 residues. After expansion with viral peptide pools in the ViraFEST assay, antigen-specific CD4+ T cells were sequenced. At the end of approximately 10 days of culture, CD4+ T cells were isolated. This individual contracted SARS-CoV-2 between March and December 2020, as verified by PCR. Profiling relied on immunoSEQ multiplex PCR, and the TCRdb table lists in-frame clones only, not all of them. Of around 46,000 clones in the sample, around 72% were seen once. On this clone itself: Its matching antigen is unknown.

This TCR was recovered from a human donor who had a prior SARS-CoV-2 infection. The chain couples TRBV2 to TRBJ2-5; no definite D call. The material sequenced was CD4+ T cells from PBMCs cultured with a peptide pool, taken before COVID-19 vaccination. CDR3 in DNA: TGTGCCAGCAGGGTCGTTGGTCAGACCCAGTACTTC. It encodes CASRVVGQTQYF.